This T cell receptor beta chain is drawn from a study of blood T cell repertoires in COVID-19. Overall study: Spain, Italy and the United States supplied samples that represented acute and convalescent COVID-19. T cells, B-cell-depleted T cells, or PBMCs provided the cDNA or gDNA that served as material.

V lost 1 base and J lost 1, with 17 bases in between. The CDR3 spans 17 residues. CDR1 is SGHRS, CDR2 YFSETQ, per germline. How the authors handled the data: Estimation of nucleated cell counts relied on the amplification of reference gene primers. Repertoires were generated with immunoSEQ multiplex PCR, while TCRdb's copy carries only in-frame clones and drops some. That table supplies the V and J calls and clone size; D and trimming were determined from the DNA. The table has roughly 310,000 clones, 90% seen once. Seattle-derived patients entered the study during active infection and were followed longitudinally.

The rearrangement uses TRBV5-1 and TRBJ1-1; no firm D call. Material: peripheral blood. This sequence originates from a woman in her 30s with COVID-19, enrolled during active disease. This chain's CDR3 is CASSLMPQVGKNTEAFF. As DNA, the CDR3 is TGCGCCAGCAGCTTGATGCCCCAGGTGGGTAAGAACACTGAAGCTTTCTTT.